This T cell receptor beta chain was identified during a study of CD8 T cells in Susac syndrome. The RNA, roughly 0.45 to 1 ug, was put through reverse transcription using random hexamers. TCR beta CDR3 was amplified by immunoSEQ covering 54 Vbeta and 13 Jbeta. TCRdb re-called the immunoSEQ multiplex PCR reads with MiXCR, one entry per CDR3 protein. The sample has about 120,000 distinct CDR3 sequences; just under 95% are singletons. CDR3 length equals 18 residues. Between the trimmed V and J ends, which lost 4 bases and 4 bases, there was a span of 25 bases. Germline assignment: CDR1 SEHNR and CDR2 FQNEAQ (reference sequence). In blood CD8+ and CD4+ T cells, TCR beta underwent sequencing. Negative magnetic isolation gave CD8+ and CD4+ cells; FACS enriched CD8+ TEMRA.

The specimen was CD8+ T cells from PBMCs. The source of this sequence is a human donor in good health. This chain connects TRBV7-9 to TRBJ1-2, with D tentatively TRBD1 (5 bases). DNA of the CDR3: TGTGCCAGCAGCTCTTACGGCGGGGCGAGGGGTCGTAGCTATGGCTACACCTTC. Translated: CASSSYGGARGRSYGYTF.